This TCR beta chain was sequenced during a study of regulatory T cells in long-lasting Graves disease. Trimming removed 3 bases from V and 4 bases from J; junction bases left unmatched: 8. CDR1 is DFQATT and CDR2 is SNEGSKA in the germline V gene (reference sequence). The CDR3 extends over 15 amino acids. Time point in this sample: newly diagnosed GD, antithyroid drugs for less than 3 months. With RNA extracted from PBMCs as input, the TCR library was made. This clonotype was found a few times. Sequencing libraries for TCR beta were prepared with iRepertoire HTBI primers and Arm-PCR of CDR3 regions. TCRdb ran MiXCR on the multiplex PCR reads and lists one entry per CDR3 protein. The sample consists of some 370,000 distinct CDR3 sequences, about an eighth of them appearing once. These data also formed part of another study, on T cells in Graves' hyperthyroidism and ophthalmopathy. That work contributes: Carried out on the TCR CDR3, a first-round RT-PCR used the HTBI primer set.

Sequences were derived from peripheral blood mononuclear cells (PBMCs), sampled at new diagnosis, from a patient treated with antithyroid drugs. V is TRBV20-1 and J is TRBJ2-3; 9 bases map to TRBD2. The sequence was obtained from a woman under 30 with Graves disease. The CDR3 region has the DNA TGCAGTGCTAGTACCCGCGGGAGGGCCGCAGATACGCAGTATTTT. It specifies CSASTRGRAADTQYF.